The T cell receptor beta chain described here comes from a study of beta chain features in type 1 diabetes. Trimming took 6 bases from V and 3 from J, leaving 9 bases between them. Germline V gene lookup returns CDR1 WSHSY and CDR2 SAAADI. This CDR3 region has 12 residues. CD4+ naive, central memory, regulatory and stem cell-like memory subsets were isolated by sorting on CD45RO/CCR7/CD25/CD127/CD95/CD27. cDNA synthesis used the whole RNA isolate, giving expressed TCRB sequences. Produced via immunoSEQ multiplex PCR; TCRdb's table is partial and in-frame only. This sample has some 330,000 clones, with 11% found just once. Comments on this clone: No antigen is known for it.

Whole-study findings and limits: A PCR bias possibly favoring shorter templates would apply equally to patients and controls.

The V call is TRBV10-2, the J call TRBJ2-7; weak D call: TRBD1 (5 bases). This TCR was recovered from a woman in her 30s in good health. Source material: naive CD4+ T cells from blood. The CDR3 here is CASRHTGYEQYF. CDR3 coding DNA: TGCGCCAGCAGGCATACAGGCTACGAGCAGTACTTC.